This T cell receptor beta chain is drawn from a study of regulatory T cells in long-lasting Graves disease. Study results and caveats: There were preferences for TRBV28, TRBJ1-2 and TRBJ2-5 in persistent disease. TCR diversity was lower in persistent than newly diagnosed Graves' disease.

The CDR3 is 15 residues long. V shed 6 bases and J 2 bases; nucleotides not matched to a gene: 5. The table lists this clonotype with a count of one. Its matching antigen is unknown. Regarding time point: newly diagnosed GD, antithyroid drugs for less than 3 months. Following extraction of RNA from PBMCs, that RNA was used to make the TCR library. Building of the TCR beta libraries involved iRepertoire HTBI primers and Arm-PCR of CDR3 regions. TCRdb reprocessed the multiplex PCR reads with MiXCR, giving one entry per CDR3 protein. The data contain about 400,000 distinct CDR3 sequences, about 17% of them singletons. Separately, the same data were catalogued under a study of T cells in Graves' hyperthyroidism and ophthalmopathy. That work contributes: When the TCR CDR3 underwent first-round RT-PCR, the HTBI primer set was used.

The sequenced sample was peripheral blood mononuclear cells (PBMCs), obtained at new diagnosis, from a patient treated with antithyroid drugs. The TCR originated in a woman aged 18-35 years with Graves disease. The chain has TRBV12-3 or TRBV12-4 and TRBJ2-2; 8 nucleotides align to TRBD1. The CDR3 is CASSRDRINTGELFF. The CDR3 coding sequence is TGTGCCAGCAGCCGGGACAGGATAAACACCGGGGAGCTGTTTTTT.